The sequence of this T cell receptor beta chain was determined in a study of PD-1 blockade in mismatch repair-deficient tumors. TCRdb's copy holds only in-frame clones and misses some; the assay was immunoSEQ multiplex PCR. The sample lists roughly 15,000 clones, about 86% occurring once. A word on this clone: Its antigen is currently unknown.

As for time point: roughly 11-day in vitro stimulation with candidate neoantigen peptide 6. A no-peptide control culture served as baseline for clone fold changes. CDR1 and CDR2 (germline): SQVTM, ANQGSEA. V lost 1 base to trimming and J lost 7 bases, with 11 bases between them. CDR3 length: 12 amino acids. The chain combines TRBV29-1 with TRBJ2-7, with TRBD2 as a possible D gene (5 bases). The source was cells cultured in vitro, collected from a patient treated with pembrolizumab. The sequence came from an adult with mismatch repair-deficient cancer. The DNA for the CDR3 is TGCAGCGTTGAAGGGGAGTTCTGGGAGCAGTACTTC. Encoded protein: CSVEGEFWEQYF.